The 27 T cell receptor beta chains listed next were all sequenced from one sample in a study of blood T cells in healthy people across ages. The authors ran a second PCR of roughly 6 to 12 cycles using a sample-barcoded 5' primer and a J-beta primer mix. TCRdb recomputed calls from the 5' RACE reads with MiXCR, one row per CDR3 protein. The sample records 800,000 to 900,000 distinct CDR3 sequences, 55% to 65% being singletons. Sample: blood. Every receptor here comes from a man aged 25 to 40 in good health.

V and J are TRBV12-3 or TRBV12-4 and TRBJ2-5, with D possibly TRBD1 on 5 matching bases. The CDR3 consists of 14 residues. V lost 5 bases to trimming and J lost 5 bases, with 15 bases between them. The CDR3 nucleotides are TGTGCCAGCAGTCTTCAAACAGGCGTGGAGACCCAGTACTTC. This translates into CASSLQTGVETQYF.

For the CDR3, the DNA is TGTGCCAGCAGCGGGACAGGGGAAGGCGAGCAGTACTTC. Translating gives CASSGTGEGEQYF. The chain has TRBV12-3 or TRBV12-4 and TRBJ2-4; 10 positions agree with TRBD1. The last part of the DNA fits TRBJ2-7 better; the J call may be wrong. The length of the CDR3 is 13 residues.

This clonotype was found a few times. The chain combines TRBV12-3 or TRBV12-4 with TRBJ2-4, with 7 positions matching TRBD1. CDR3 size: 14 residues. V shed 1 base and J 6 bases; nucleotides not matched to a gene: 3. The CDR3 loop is CASSLVGQINIQYF. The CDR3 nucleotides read TGTGCCAGCAGTTTAGTGGGACAGATAAACATTCAGTACTTC.

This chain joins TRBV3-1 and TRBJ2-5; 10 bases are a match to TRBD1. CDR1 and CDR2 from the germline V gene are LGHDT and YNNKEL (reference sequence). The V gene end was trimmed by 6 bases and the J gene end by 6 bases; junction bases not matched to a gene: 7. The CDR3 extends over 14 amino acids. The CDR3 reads CASRGQGITQTQYF. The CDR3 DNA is TGTGCCAGCAGGGGACAGGGGATTACCCAGACCCAGTACTTC.

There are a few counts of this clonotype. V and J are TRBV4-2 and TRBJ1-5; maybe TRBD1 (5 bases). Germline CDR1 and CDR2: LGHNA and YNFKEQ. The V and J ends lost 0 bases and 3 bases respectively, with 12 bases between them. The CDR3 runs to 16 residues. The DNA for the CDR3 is TGTGCCAGCAGCCAAGAAGGTCCAGGGAACAATCAGCCCCAGCATTTT. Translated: CASSQEGPGNNQPQHF.

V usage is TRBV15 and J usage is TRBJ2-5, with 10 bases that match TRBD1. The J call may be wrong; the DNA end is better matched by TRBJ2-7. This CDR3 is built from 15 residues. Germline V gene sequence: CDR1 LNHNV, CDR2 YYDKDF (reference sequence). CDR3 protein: CATSRRGQGTYEQYF. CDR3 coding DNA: TGTGCCACCAGCAGGAGGGGACAGGGGACCTACGAGCAGTACTTC.

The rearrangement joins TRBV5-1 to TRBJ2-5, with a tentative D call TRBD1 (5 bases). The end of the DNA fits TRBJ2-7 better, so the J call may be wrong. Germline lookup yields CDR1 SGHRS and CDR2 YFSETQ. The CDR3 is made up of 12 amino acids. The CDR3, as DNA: TGCGCCAGCAGCTTACAGGCCGGCGAGCAGTACTTC. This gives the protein CASSLQAGEQYF.

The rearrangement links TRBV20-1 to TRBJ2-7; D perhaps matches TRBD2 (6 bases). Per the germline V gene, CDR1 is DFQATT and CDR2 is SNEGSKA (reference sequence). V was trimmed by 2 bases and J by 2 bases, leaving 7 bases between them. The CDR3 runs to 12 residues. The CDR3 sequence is CSARWGAYEQYF. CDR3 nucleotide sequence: TGCAGTGCTAGATGGGGGGCCTACGAGCAGTACTTC.

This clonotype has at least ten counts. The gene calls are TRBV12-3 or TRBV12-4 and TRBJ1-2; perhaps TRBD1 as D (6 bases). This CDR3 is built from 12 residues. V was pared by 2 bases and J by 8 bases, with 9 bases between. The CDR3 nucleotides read TGTGCCAGCAGTTTACCCAGGGGCGGCTACACCTTC. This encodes CASSLPRGGYTF.

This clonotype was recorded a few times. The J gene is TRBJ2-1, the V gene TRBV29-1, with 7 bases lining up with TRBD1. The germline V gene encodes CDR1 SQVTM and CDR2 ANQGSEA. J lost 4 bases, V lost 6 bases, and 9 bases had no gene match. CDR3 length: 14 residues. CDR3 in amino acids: CSVMGTEDYNEQFF. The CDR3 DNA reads TGCAGCGTCATGGGGACAGAGGATTACAATGAGCAGTTCTTC.

The CDR3 region has the DNA TGCAGTGCTTTGGGACAGGGAGACAATGAGCAGTTCTTC. It yields the protein CSALGQGDNEQFF. The rearrangement uses TRBV20-1 and TRBJ2-1; 9 bases map to TRBD1. CDR1 is DFQATT, CDR2 SNEGSKA, per germline (reference sequence). V shed 5 bases, J shed 5 bases, and the junction held 4 bases outside the gene matches. The CDR3 runs to 13 residues.

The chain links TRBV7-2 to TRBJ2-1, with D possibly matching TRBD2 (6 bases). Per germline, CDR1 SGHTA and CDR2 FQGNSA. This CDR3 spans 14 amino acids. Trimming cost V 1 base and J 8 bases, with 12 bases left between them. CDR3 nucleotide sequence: TGTGCCAGCAGCTTAGGGCTAGCGATGGATGAGCAGTTCTTC. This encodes CASSLGLAMDEQFF.

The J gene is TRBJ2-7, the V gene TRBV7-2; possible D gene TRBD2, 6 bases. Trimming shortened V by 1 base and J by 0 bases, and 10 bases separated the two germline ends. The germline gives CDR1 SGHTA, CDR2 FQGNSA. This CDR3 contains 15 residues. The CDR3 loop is CASSLGGKSSYEQYF. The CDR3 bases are TGTGCCAGCAGCTTAGGCGGGAAAAGCTCCTACGAGCAGTACTTC.

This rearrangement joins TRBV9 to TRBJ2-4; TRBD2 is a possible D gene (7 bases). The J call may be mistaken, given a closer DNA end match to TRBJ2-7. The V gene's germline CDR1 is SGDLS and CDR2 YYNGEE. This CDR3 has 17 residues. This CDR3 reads CASSSLGGAVPPHEQYF. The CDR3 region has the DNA TGTGCCAGCAGTAGCCTTGGGGGGGCGGTCCCCCCTCACGAGCAGTACTTC.

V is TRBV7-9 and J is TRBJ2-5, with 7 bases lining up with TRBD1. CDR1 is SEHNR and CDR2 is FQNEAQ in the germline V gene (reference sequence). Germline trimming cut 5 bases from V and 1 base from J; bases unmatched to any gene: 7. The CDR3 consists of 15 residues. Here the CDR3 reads CASSKGAGPQETQYF. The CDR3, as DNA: TGTGCCAGCAGCAAGGGGGCAGGTCCCCAAGAGACCCAGTACTTC.

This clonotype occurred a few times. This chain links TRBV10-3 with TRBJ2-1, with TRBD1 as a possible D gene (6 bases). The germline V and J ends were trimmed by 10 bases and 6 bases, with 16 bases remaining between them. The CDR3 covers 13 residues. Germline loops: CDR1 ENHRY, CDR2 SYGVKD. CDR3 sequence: CATGTTELNEQFF. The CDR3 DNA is TGTGCCACCGGGACAACCGAGCTCAATGAGCAGTTCTTC.

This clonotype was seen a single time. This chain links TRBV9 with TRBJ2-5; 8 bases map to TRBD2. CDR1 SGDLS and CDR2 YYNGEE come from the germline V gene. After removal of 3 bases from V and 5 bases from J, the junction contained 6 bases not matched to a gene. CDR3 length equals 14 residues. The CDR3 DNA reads TGTGCCAGCAGCGCCGGGACTAGTCATGAGACCCAGTACTTC. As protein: CASSAGTSHETQYF.

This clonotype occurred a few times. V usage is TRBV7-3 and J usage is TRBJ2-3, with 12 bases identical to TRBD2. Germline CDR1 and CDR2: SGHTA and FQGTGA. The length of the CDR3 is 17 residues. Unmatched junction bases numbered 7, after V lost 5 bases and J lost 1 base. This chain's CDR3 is CASSPQLAGGRTDTQYF. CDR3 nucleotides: TGTGCCAGCAGCCCTCAACTAGCGGGGGGTCGCACAGATACGCAGTATTTT.

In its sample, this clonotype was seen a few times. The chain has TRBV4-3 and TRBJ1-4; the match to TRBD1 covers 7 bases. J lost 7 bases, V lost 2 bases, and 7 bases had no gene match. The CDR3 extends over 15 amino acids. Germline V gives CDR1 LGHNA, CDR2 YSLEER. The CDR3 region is CASSQPAGGGEKLFF. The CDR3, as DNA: TGCGCCAGCAGCCAACCCGCAGGGGGGGGTGAAAAACTGTTTTTT.

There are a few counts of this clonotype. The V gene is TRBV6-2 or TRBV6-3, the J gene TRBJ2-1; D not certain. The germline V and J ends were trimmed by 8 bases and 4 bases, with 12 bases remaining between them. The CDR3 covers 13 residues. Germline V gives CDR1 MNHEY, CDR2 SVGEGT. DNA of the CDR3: TGTGCCAGCTTAAACTGGGATTACAATGAGCAGTTCTTC. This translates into CASLNWDYNEQFF.

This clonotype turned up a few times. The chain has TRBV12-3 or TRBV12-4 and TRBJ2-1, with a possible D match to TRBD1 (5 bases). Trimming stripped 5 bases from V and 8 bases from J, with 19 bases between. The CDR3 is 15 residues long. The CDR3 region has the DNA TGTGCCAGCAGTAGTGACAGTTATAACGTCGATGAGCAGTTCTTC. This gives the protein CASSSDSYNVDEQFF.

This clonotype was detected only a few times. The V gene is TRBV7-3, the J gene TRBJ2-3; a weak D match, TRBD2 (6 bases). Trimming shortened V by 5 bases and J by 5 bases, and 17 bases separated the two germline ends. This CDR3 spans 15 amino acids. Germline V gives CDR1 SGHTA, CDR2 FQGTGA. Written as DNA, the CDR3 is TGTGCCAGCAGCCAATCCACGGGGGTGGAAGATACGCAGTATTTT. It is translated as CASSQSTGVEDTQYF. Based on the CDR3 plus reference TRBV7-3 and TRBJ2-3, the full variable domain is GAGVSQTPSNKVTEKGKYVELRCDPISGHTALYWYRQSLGQGPEFLIYFQGTGAADDSGLPNDRFFAVRPEGSVSTLKIQRTERGDSAVYLCASSQSTGVEDTQYFGPGTRLTVL.

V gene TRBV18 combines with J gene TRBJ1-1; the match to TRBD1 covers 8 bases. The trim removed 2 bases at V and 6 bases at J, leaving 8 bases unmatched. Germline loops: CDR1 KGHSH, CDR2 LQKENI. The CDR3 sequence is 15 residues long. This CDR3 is CASSPSGTGNSEAFF. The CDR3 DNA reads TGTGCCAGCTCACCATCCGGGACAGGAAATTCTGAAGCTTTCTTT.

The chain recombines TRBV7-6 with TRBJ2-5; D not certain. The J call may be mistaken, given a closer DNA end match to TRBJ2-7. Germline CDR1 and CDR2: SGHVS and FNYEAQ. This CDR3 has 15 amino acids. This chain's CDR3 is CASSSSVTPHYEQYF. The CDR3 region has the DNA TGTGCCAGCAGCTCCTCAGTAACTCCGCACTACGAGCAGTACTTC.

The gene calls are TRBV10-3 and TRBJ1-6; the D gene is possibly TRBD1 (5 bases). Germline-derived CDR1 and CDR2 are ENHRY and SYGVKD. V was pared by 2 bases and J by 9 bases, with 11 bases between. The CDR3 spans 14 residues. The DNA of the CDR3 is TGTGCCATCAGTGAGACCCAGGGTCTTTCACCCCTCCACTTT. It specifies CAISETQGLSPLHF.

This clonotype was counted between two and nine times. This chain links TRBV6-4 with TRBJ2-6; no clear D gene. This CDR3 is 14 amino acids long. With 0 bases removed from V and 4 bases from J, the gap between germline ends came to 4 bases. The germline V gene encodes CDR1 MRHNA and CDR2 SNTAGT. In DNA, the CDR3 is TGTGCCAGCAGTGACTCAACCGGGGCCAACGTCCTGACTTTC. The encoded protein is CASSDSTGANVLTF.

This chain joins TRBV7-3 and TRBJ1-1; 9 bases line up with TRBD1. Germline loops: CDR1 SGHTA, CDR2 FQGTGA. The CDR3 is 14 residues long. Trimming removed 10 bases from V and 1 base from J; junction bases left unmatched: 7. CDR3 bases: TGTGCCACCAAAATGGGACAGGGGAACACTGAAGCTTTCTTT. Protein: CATKMGQGNTEAFF.